Each of the 9 T cell receptor beta chains below was sequenced from the same sample in a study of T-cell reconstitution after alpha-beta-depleted transplantation in children. Library preparation (for TCRbeta) was performed with unique molecular identifiers. Each CDR3 protein gets one entry after TCRdb re-called the PCR reads with MiXCR. The sample includes some 640,000 distinct CDR3 sequences, approximately 17% seen only once; the top ten take 0.8% to 1.1%. Here the sequenced sample was PBMCs from the stem cell graft donor, taken from the stem cell graft. Receptors originate from a human donor who donated a stem cell graft to a child with acute myeloid leukemia.

The V call is TRBV7-2, the J call TRBJ2-7; 10 positions match TRBD2. V gave up 3 bases and J gave up 4 bases; unmatched junction bases: 6. Germline assignment: CDR1 SGHTA and CDR2 FQGNSA. The CDR3 length is 15 residues. CDR3 sequence (DNA): TGTGCCAGCAGCTTTGCCAGCGGGGGGGGTTACGAGCAGTACGTC. Translating gives CASSFASGGGYEQYV.

The chain recombines TRBV11-3 with TRBJ2-5; 8 nucleotides align to TRBD1. Trimming took 5 bases from V and 2 from J; bases not matched to a gene: 7. The CDR3 runs to 15 residues. In germline, CDR1 is SGHNT, CDR2 YENEEA. CDR3 coding DNA: TGTGCCAGCAGCAGAACAGGGGGGACTCAAGAGACCCAGTACTTC. Translation gives CASSRTGGTQETQYF.

The V gene is TRBV6-1, the J gene TRBJ1-4; possibly TRBD1 for D (6 bases). CDR3 length equals 15 residues. Trimming shortened V by 6 bases and J by 7 bases, and 18 bases separated the two germline ends. The germline V gene has CDR1 MNHNS and CDR2 SASEGT. The CDR3: CASRRTGFGGEKLFF. The DNA for the CDR3 is TGTGCCAGCAGGAGAACAGGGTTCGGCGGTGAAAAACTGTTTTTT.

This sequence joins TRBV7-9 and TRBJ1-4; D is undetermined. This CDR3 comprises 14 residues. V was trimmed by 6 bases and J by 5 bases, leaving 13 bases between them. Germline lookup yields CDR1 SEHNR and CDR2 FQNEAQ (reference sequence). The CDR3 region has the DNA TGTGCCAGCAGGCCAGCGGGCGTCAATGAAAAACTGTTTTTT. Translating it yields CASRPAGVNEKLFF.

The chain uses TRBV6-5 and TRBJ1-5, with 10 bases identical to TRBD1. Germline CDR1 is MNHEY and CDR2 is SVGAGI. J lost 6 bases, V lost 2 bases, and 7 bases had no gene match. This CDR3 contains 16 residues. CDR3 bases: TGTGCCAGCAGTTACGGGGACAGGGGTGAAGGTCAGCCCCAGCATTTT. As protein: CASSYGDRGEGQPQHF.

This clonotype was seen at least ten times. The chain uses TRBV24-1 and TRBJ2-7; tentatively, D is TRBD2 (5 bases). The CDR3 sequence is 12 residues long. V lost 5 bases to trimming and J lost 5 bases, with 9 bases between them. Per the germline V gene, CDR1 is KGHDR and CDR2 is SFDVKD. The CDR3 here is CATSGTGNEQYF. The CDR3 DNA reads TGTGCCACCAGTGGAACGGGAAACGAGCAGTACTTC.

This clonotype was detected many times. The CDR3 spells CSYDRGDFNEQFF. The CDR3 DNA is TGCAGTTACGACAGGGGCGACTTCAATGAGCAGTTCTTC. V and J are TRBV20-1 and TRBJ2-1, with 8 positions matching TRBD1. This CDR3 is built from 13 residues. CDR1 DFQATT and CDR2 SNEGSKA come from the germline V gene (reference sequence). Trimming removed 8 bases from V and 6 bases from J; junction bases left unmatched: 9.

Many counts were recorded for this clonotype. The chain links TRBV20-1 to TRBJ2-7, with no clear D. This CDR3 is 13 amino acids long. V shed 0 bases and J shed 1 base, with 7 bases lying between them. Germline-derived CDR1 and CDR2 are DFQATT and SNEGSKA (reference sequence). The CDR3 protein is CSARDQLSYEQYF. The CDR3 bases are TGCAGTGCTAGAGATCAACTTTCCTACGAGCAGTACTTC.

This clonotype was seen repeatedly, ten times or more. The chain is built from TRBV4-3 and TRBJ1-1; D unclear. This CDR3 contains 15 residues. Germline V gene lookup returns CDR1 LGHNA and CDR2 YSLEER. V was trimmed by 0 bases and J by 3 bases, leaving 11 bases between them. CDR3 coding DNA: TGCGCCAGCAGCCAAGAGGTAGGGAAGGACACTGAAGCTTTCTTT. It translates to CASSQEVGKDTEAFF.